These 15 T cell receptor beta chains share one sample of origin, sequenced in a study of shared clonotypes between healthy human individuals. Clones were read by immunoSEQ multiplex PCR, and TCRdb kept only the in-frame ones, dropping some. The data show roughly 2.2 million clones, with approximately 93% seen just once and 0.35% to 0.45% held by the top ten. Sequencing input: naive CD4+ T cells from PBMCs. Subset of the sample: CD45RA+ positively selected. These receptor sequences come from a man aged 18 to 30 in good health. Some clones in this sample may be carry-over from other donors' samples.

V usage is TRBV4-1 and J usage is TRBJ1-1, with 8 bases matching TRBD1. Per the germline V gene, CDR1 is MGHRA and CDR2 is YSYEKL. This CDR3 has 16 amino acids. V lost 2 bases, J lost 1 base, and 6 bases stayed unmatched. The CDR3 protein is CASSQIPGTGNTEAFF. In nucleotides, the CDR3 is TGCGCCAGCAGCCAAATTCCCGGGACAGGGAACACTGAAGCTTTCTTT.

The sample holds one count of this clone. The chain uses TRBV28 and TRBJ1-4; 7 bases are a match to TRBD1. This CDR3 region has 17 residues. The V gene's germline CDR1 is MDHEN and CDR2 SYDVKM. The ends lost 5 bases at V and 0 bases at J; junction bases unmatched: 9. The CDR3 here is CASSVGGVGSTNEKLFF. The CDR3, as DNA: TGTGCCAGCAGTGTAGGGGGCGTCGGATCAACTAATGAAAAACTGTTTTTT.

V gene TRBV7-8 combines with J gene TRBJ1-1, with D possibly being TRBD1 (5 bases). The V end lost 1 base, the J end lost 3 bases, and 9 bases lay between the germline ends. The CDR3 runs 14 residues. The germline gives CDR1 SGHVS, CDR2 FQNEAQ. The CDR3 reads CASSLEAGHTEAFF. The CDR3 DNA follows: TGTGCCAGCAGCTTAGAGGCAGGGCACACTGAAGCTTTCTTT.

The gene calls are TRBV5-4 and TRBJ2-3; 7 nucleotides agree with TRBD2. CDR1 and CDR2 (germline): SGHNT, YYREEE (reference sequence). Trimming cost V 4 bases and J 1 base; bases outside gene matches: 12. The CDR3 length is 17 residues. CDR3 protein: CASSRDPSGLRTDTQYF. The CDR3, as DNA: TGTGCCAGCAGCCGGGACCCTAGCGGTCTTCGCACAGATACGCAGTATTTT.

The table lists this clone with a count of one. This rearrangement joins TRBV10-3 to TRBJ2-5; 8 positions agree with TRBD2. V lost 1 base and J lost 5; bases outside the gene matches: 9. Germline-derived CDR1 and CDR2 are ENHRY and SYGVKD. The CDR3 runs 16 residues. This CDR3 reads CAISEYVREGRETQYF. CDR3 nucleotides: TGTGCCATCAGTGAGTACGTCCGGGAGGGTCGGGAGACCCAGTACTTC.

The V call is TRBV18, the J call TRBJ1-3; D not certain. Germline CDR1 is KGHSH and CDR2 is LQKENI. V lost 1 base and J lost 0, with 13 bases in between. The CDR3 length is 17 residues. CDR3 region: CASSPQPGPSSGNTIYF. The CDR3 DNA reads as TGTGCCAGCTCACCACAGCCAGGCCCGAGCTCTGGAAACACCATATATTTT.

The chain uses TRBV4-1 and TRBJ1-1, with 7 positions matching TRBD1. CDR3 length: 14 amino acids. Per germline, CDR1 MGHRA and CDR2 YSYEKL. V gave up 1 base and J gave up 10 bases; unmatched junction bases: 9. The CDR3 region has the DNA TGCGCCAGCAGCCAAGTCGGGGGAGGGGGCGTAGCTTTCTTT. Its translation: CASSQVGGGGVAFF.

The J gene is TRBJ2-7, the V gene TRBV11-1, with 12 bases matching TRBD2. The junction had 5 bases not matched to a gene; V was cut back by 5 bases and J by 3 bases. Germline V gene lookup returns CDR1 SGHAT and CDR2 FQDESV (reference sequence). CDR3 length: 15 residues. The CDR3 coding sequence is TGTGCCAGCAGCCCCGGACTAGCGGGGAGCTACGAGCAGTACTTC. Its translation is CASSPGLAGSYEQYF.

The chain carries TRBV6-5 and TRBJ1-2; D is uncertain. Trimming cost V 6 bases and J 4 bases, with 12 bases left between them. CDR1 is MNHEY and CDR2 is SVGAGI in the germline V gene. This CDR3 has 13 residues. The DNA of the CDR3 is TGTGCCAGCAGCCAAGGGTTGGCCTATGGCTACACCTTC. Its translation is CASSQGLAYGYTF.

The chain couples TRBV27 to TRBJ2-7; 8 nucleotides line up with TRBD1. This CDR3 is built from 15 residues. Germline values: CDR1 MNHEY, CDR2 SMNVEV (reference sequence). The junction had 7 bases not matched to a gene; V was cut back by 4 bases and J by 2 bases. The CDR3 region has the DNA TGTGCCAGCAGTTCCCCGGACAGGGAAGCCTACGAGCAGTACTTC. Translation: CASSSPDREAYEQYF.

The J gene is TRBJ2-3, the V gene TRBV4-1; no clear D. The germline V gene encodes CDR1 MGHRA and CDR2 YSYEKL. Trimming removed 4 bases at V and 1 base at J, with 9 bases between. This CDR3 is 14 amino acids long. In DNA, the CDR3 is TGCGCCAGCAGCCCCACATGGCGCACAGATACGCAGTATTTT. Translated: CASSPTWRTDTQYF.

The chain links TRBV6-6 to TRBJ2-7; D not resolved. The CDR3 runs 15 residues. V lost 2 bases and J lost 5, with 16 bases in between. Germline values: CDR1 MNHNY, CDR2 SVGAGI (reference sequence). The CDR3 coding sequence is TGTGCCAGCAGTTACCCACCCCTGAAGCTCGACGAGCAGTACTTC. This translates into CASSYPPLKLDEQYF.

The genes are TRBV14 and TRBJ2-1; TRBD2 is a possible D gene (6 bases). The V and J ends lost 6 bases and 5 bases respectively, with 14 bases between them. The length of the CDR3 is 14 residues. Germline values: CDR1 SGHDN, CDR2 FVKESK. The CDR3 sequence: CASSRRENNNEQFF. CDR3 nucleotides: TGTGCCAGCAGTCGACGGGAGAACAACAATGAGCAGTTCTTC.

The chain employs TRBV30 and TRBJ2-7; 9 nucleotides line up with TRBD1. CDR3 length equals 14 residues. In germline, CDR1 is GTSNPN, CDR2 SVGIG (reference sequence). The V and J ends lost 3 bases and 4 bases, in that order; junction bases with no gene match: 7. The CDR3 DNA reads as TGTGCCTGGAGCCTGACAGGGGGACGTTACGAGCAGTACTTC. Protein product: CAWSLTGGRYEQYF.

This chain uses TRBV28 with TRBJ2-7; D remains unclear. The CDR3 has 12 amino acids. Per the germline V gene, CDR1 is MDHEN and CDR2 is SYDVKM. The V end was cut by 4 bases, the J end by 5 bases, with 9 bases between. CDR3 sequence reads: CASSSLPNEQYF. CDR3 DNA sequence: TGTGCCAGCAGTTCCCTGCCGAACGAGCAGTACTTC. The full variable domain, completed using reference TRBV28 and TRBJ2-7, is DVKVTQSSRYLVKRTGEKVFLECVQDMDHENMFWYRQDPGLGLRLIYFSYDVKMKEKGDIPEGYSVSREKKERFSLILESASTNQTSMYLCASSSLPNEQYFGPGTRLTVT.